This section outlines one T cell receptor (beta chain) sequence together with its context. The sample comes from a study of blood T cell repertoires in COVID-19. Whole-study context: The United States, Italy and Spain provided the acute and convalescent COVID-19 samples. From T cells, B-cell-depleted T cells, or PBMCs came the material, which was cDNA or gDNA.

Source study methods: Amplification of reference gene primers provided the estimated nucleated cell counts. Clones were sequenced by immunoSEQ multiplex PCR, and TCRdb holds only the in-frame ones, with some missing. V and J calls and clone size are those listed in that table; D and trimming were worked out from the DNA. The sample lists tens of thousands of clones; approximately 85% were seen once. CDR1 is GTSNPN, CDR2 SVGIG, per germline (reference sequence). The V end was cut by 0 bases, the J end by 5 bases, with 7 bases between. The CDR3 has 12 residues. This chain links TRBV30 with TRBJ2-5; D gene ambiguous. This sequence originates from a human donor in a cohort sampled during active COVID-19. The sequenced material came from peripheral blood. CDR3 nucleotides: TGTGCCTGGAGTGTACAATCGGAGACCCAGTACTTC. It codes for CAWSVQSETQYF.